The rows below give T cell receptor beta chains drawn from one sample of a study of shared clonotypes between healthy human individuals. This table comes from immunoSEQ multiplex PCR, and its TCRdb copy is limited to in-frame clones, with some not included. The table includes approximately 980,000 clones, over 75% detected once. Sequenced input: memory CD4+ T cells sorted from blood. The receptors originated from a man younger than 35 in good health. Both conserved end residues are part of each CDR3. The D gene is left open where the match is weak. The size field is filled for only some rows; it gives once, few, many or a size class.

TRBV2,TRBJ1-6,NA,NA,TGTGCCAGCAGTGAAGACAGGCTCTCACCCCTCCACTTT,CASSEDRLSPLHF
TRBV14,TRBJ2-5,NA,NA,TGTGCCGGCAGCCAACAAGAGACCCAGTACTTC,CAGSQQETQYF
TRBV9,TRBJ1-3,NA,once,TGTGCCAGCAGCTTATCATTTCATCCCTCTGGAAACACCATATATTTT,CASSLSFHPSGNTIYF
TRBV6-5,TRBJ2-1,TRBD1,NA,TGTGCCAGCAGTTCCACAGGGGGCCCCTACAATGAGCAGTTCTTC,CASSSTGGPYNEQFF
TRBV5-1,TRBJ2-5,TRBD1,NA,TGCGCCAGCAGCCCGGGAGCGGGACAGGGGAAAGAGACCCAGTACTTC,CASSPGAGQGKETQYF
TRBV2,TRBJ2-3,NA,NA,TGTGCCAGAGGGGGGGGTGCTAGCACAGATACGCAGTATTTT,CARGGGASTDTQYF
TRBV5-6,TRBJ2-1,NA,NA,TGTGCCAGCAGCTTGTGGGGGCGCGGGCATGAGCAGTTCTTC,CASSLWGRGHEQFF
TRBV5-1,TRBJ2-3,NA,many,TGCGCCAGCAGCTCAACAGGATATAGCACAGATACGCAGTATTTT,CASSSTGYSTDTQYF
TRBV19,TRBJ2-5,TRBD2,once,TGTGCCAGTAGTATATCAGCGGGGGGCAGAGAGACCCAGTACTTC,CASSISAGGRETQYF
TRBV12-2,TRBJ2-2,NA,NA,TGTGCAAGTCGCTTAGGGTTAGCGGGGGGTACCGGGGAGCTGTTTTTT,CASRLGLAGGTGELFF
TRBV7-8,TRBJ2-2,TRBD1,NA,TGTGCCAGCAGCAAACAGGGGGCGGTCACCGGGGAGCTGTTTTTT,CASSKQGAVTGELFF
TRBV6-1,TRBJ1-4,TRBD1,NA,TGTGCCAGCAGTGCCACCGACAGGGGAGACAATGAAAAACTGTTTTTT,CASSATDRGDNEKLFF
TRBV11-3,TRBJ2-1,TRBD1,NA,TGTGCCAGCAGCTTAAATTCGGGACAGGGGGCTAATGAGCAGTTCTTC,CASSLNSGQGANEQFF
TRBV5-1,TRBJ1-1,NA,NA,TGCGCCAGCAGCCCGGGGGGAGCGGAAGCTGAAGCTTTCTTT,CASSPGGAEAEAFF
TRBV2,TRBJ1-1,NA,many,TGTGCCAGCAGCGCACTGGAGGACACTGAAGCTTTCTTT,CASSALEDTEAFF
TRBV4-1,TRBJ1-2,TRBD1,NA,TGCGCCAGCAGCTCCGGACAGGGGGACTATGGCTACACCTTC,CASSSGQGDYGYTF
TRBV11-2,TRBJ1-1,NA,NA,TGTGCCAGCAGAATGGACAGCCAAAAGAACACTGAAGCTTTCTTT,CASRMDSQKNTEAFF
TRBV5-4,TRBJ2-1,TRBD2,NA,TGTGCCAGCAGCTCCGAGCGGGTACGGGGGGACAATGAGCAGTTCTTC,CASSSERVRGDNEQFF
TRBV7-2,TRBJ2-3,TRBD2,NA,TGTGCCAGCAGCTTAGAGGGACCGGGACTAGCGGGAGGTAATACGCAGTATTTT,CASSLEGPGLAGGNTQYF
TRBV28,TRBJ1-5,NA,NA,TGTGCCAGCAAACCGGGACGGCGAGGCAATCAGCCCCAGCATTTT,CASKPGRRGNQPQHF
TRBV6-4,TRBJ1-6,NA,NA,TGTGCCAGCAGAGCCGACTATAATTCACCCCTCCACTTT,CASRADYNSPLHF
TRBV5-1,TRBJ2-1,TRBD1,NA,TGCGCCAGCCGACGACAGGGGGCAGAGTACAATGAGCAGTTCTTC,CASRRQGAEYNEQFF
TRBV7-6,TRBJ2-3,NA,NA,TGTGCCAGCAGCTTAGCAGCCCCAGATACGCAGTATTTT,CASSLAAPDTQYF
TRBV6-5,TRBJ2-5,NA,NA,TGTGCCAGCTCTAAAACATGGTTAGAGACCCAGTACTTC,CASSKTWLETQYF
TRBV2,TRBJ1-3,NA,NA,TGTGCCAGCAGTGAATCAACCGGGCAACGAAACACCATATATTTT,CASSESTGQRNTIYF
TRBV30,TRBJ1-5,TRBD1,NA,TGTGCCTGGAGTGTACCCCGACAGGGAGGGAGGAGCAATCAGCCCCAGCATTTT,CAWSVPRQGGRSNQPQHF
TRBV27,TRBJ2-7,TRBD1,NA,TGTGCCAGCAGGACAGGGGACCTCGAGCAGTACTTC,CASRTGDLEQYF
TRBV2,TRBJ1-5,NA,NA,TGTGCCAGCACACGGAGTAGCAATCAGCCCCAGCATTTT,CASTRSSNQPQHF
TRBV4-3,TRBJ2-2,TRBD2,few,TGCGCCAGCAGCCTAAGGGTAGCGGGAACCGGGGAGCTGTTTTTT,CASSLRVAGTGELFF
TRBV7-3,TRBJ1-2,NA,NA,TGTGCCAGCAATATAAGAGGGGGGCTTAACTATGGCTACACCTTC,CASNIRGGLNYGYTF
TRBV2,TRBJ2-4,NA,many,TGTGCCAGCAGTGTTCAGGGAGCCAAAAACATTCAGTACTTC,CASSVQGAKNIQYF
TRBV20-1,TRBJ2-7,NA,few,TGCAGTGCTTCTAGACAATACGAGCAGTACTTC,CSASRQYEQYF
TRBV11-3,TRBJ2-2,TRBD2,NA,TGTGCCAGCAGTGGACTAGCGGGTTCGAACACCGGGGAGCTGTTTTTT,CASSGLAGSNTGELFF
TRBV7-9,TRBJ1-6,NA,once,TGTGCCAGCAGCTTAACCACAGGGATGGATTCACCCCTCCACTTT,CASSLTTGMDSPLHF
TRBV5-1,TRBJ1-1,NA,NA,TGCGCCAGCAGCTTGGAGGGGACAAAGAACACTGAAGCTTTCTTT,CASSLEGTKNTEAFF
TRBV30,TRBJ2-1,TRBD1,NA,TGTGCCTGGGGGACAGGGGCCTACAATGAGCAGTTCTTC,CAWGTGAYNEQFF
TRBV19,TRBJ2-7,NA,NA,TGTGCCAGTAGTAGGCAGGTTGCAAACTACGAGCAGTACTTC,CASSRQVANYEQYF
TRBV23-1,TRBJ2-3,TRBD1,NA,TGCGCCAGCAGTCAAGGACAGGGAATAAGGAATACGCAGTATTTT,CASSQGQGIRNTQYF
TRBV15,TRBJ1-1,NA,NA,TGTGCCACCAGCAGAGATAAGGCTTCCAACACTGAAGCTTTCTTT,CATSRDKASNTEAFF
TRBV5-6,TRBJ2-3,TRBD2,NA,TGTGCCAGCAGCTTGCCGCGGGGGGGCACAGATACGCAGTATTTT,CASSLPRGGTDTQYF
TRBV18,TRBJ1-5,NA,NA,TGTGCCAGCTCACCCGTGGACAGTTCTTTTGGGCCCCAGCATTTT,CASSPVDSSFGPQHF
TRBV6-5,TRBJ2-3,NA,NA,TGTGCCAGCAGACCGGGACTCCTAGGGGCAGATACGCAGTATTTT,CASRPGLLGADTQYF
TRBV11-3,TRBJ2-1,TRBD2,NA,TGTGCCAGCAGCGGGACTAGCGGGGGAGGTGAGCAGTTCTTC,CASSGTSGGGEQFF
TRBV5-1,TRBJ2-3,NA,NA,TGCGCCAGCAGCTTGGATTGGCTCCTCACAGATACGCAGTATTTT,CASSLDWLLTDTQYF
TRBV4-3,TRBJ2-6,NA,NA,TGCGCCAGCAGCCAAGATACGGCGGTCGGCGTCCTGACTTTC,CASSQDTAVGVLTF
TRBV4-1,TRBJ2-5,TRBD1,NA,TGCGCCAGCAGCCAAAGATCGGGACAGAAAGAGACCCAGTACTTC,CASSQRSGQKETQYF
TRBV6-5,TRBJ2-3,NA,NA,TGTGCCAGTTCTCGGAGCTCAATCCACAGGGCGCAGTATTTT,CASSRSSIHRAQYF
TRBV6-1,TRBJ2-7,TRBD1,NA,TGTGCCAGCAGTTTTTTCCGGGGACAGGGGGACGAGCAGTACTTC,CASSFFRGQGDEQYF
TRBV6-1,TRBJ2-4,NA,NA,TGTGCCAGCACGCGGGAAGCCAAAAACATTCAGTACTTC,CASTREAKNIQYF
TRBV19,TRBJ2-7,TRBD1,NA,TGTGCCAGTAGTGTACAGGGGTCCCACGAGCAGTACTTC,CASSVQGSHEQYF
TRBV27,TRBJ2-3,TRBD2,few,TGTGCCAGCAGTTTCTTAGGACTAGCGGAAGATACGCAGTATTTT,CASSFLGLAEDTQYF
TRBV7-2,TRBJ2-5,NA,NA,TGTGCCAGCAGCTTAGAATTGGGGGAGTGGGAGACCCAGTACTTC,CASSLELGEWETQYF
TRBV10-2,TRBJ1-1,NA,once,TGCGCCAGCTGGGCCGGGGGCACTGAAGCTTTCTTT,CASWAGGTEAFF
TRBV19,TRBJ1-5,NA,few,TGTGCCAGTAGTAGGGGAAAAGCGAGCAATCAGCCCCAGCATTTT,CASSRGKASNQPQHF
TRBV5-6,TRBJ2-6,NA,NA,TGTGCCAGCAGCTACAGCAAGTCACAAAGTCGGGCCAACGTCCTGACTTTC,CASSYSKSQSRANVLTF